This T cell receptor beta chain stems from a study of T cell repertoires in cytomegalovirus infection. TCRdb recomputed calls from the reads with MiXCR, one row per CDR3 protein. Among roughly 110,000 distinct CDR3 sequences listed, around 31% were seen once. V shed 0 bases, J shed 3 bases, and the junction held 6 bases outside the gene matches. This CDR3 comprises 16 residues. Germline CDR1 is SGHAT and CDR2 is FQDESV (reference sequence). About this clonotype itself: The antigen remains undetermined.

The chain combines TRBV11-1 with TRBJ1-1; 8 bases are a match to TRBD1. The sample here was CD8+ T cells from cultured PBMCs, taken from culture after CMV antigen stimulation. The source is a human donor in good health (CMV status not recorded). Some clones in this sample may be carry-over from other donors' samples. CDR3 coding DNA: TGTGCCAGCAGCTTAGCTTCGGACAGGGTCGACACTGAAGCTTTCTTT. Protein sequence: CASSLASDRVDTEAFF.